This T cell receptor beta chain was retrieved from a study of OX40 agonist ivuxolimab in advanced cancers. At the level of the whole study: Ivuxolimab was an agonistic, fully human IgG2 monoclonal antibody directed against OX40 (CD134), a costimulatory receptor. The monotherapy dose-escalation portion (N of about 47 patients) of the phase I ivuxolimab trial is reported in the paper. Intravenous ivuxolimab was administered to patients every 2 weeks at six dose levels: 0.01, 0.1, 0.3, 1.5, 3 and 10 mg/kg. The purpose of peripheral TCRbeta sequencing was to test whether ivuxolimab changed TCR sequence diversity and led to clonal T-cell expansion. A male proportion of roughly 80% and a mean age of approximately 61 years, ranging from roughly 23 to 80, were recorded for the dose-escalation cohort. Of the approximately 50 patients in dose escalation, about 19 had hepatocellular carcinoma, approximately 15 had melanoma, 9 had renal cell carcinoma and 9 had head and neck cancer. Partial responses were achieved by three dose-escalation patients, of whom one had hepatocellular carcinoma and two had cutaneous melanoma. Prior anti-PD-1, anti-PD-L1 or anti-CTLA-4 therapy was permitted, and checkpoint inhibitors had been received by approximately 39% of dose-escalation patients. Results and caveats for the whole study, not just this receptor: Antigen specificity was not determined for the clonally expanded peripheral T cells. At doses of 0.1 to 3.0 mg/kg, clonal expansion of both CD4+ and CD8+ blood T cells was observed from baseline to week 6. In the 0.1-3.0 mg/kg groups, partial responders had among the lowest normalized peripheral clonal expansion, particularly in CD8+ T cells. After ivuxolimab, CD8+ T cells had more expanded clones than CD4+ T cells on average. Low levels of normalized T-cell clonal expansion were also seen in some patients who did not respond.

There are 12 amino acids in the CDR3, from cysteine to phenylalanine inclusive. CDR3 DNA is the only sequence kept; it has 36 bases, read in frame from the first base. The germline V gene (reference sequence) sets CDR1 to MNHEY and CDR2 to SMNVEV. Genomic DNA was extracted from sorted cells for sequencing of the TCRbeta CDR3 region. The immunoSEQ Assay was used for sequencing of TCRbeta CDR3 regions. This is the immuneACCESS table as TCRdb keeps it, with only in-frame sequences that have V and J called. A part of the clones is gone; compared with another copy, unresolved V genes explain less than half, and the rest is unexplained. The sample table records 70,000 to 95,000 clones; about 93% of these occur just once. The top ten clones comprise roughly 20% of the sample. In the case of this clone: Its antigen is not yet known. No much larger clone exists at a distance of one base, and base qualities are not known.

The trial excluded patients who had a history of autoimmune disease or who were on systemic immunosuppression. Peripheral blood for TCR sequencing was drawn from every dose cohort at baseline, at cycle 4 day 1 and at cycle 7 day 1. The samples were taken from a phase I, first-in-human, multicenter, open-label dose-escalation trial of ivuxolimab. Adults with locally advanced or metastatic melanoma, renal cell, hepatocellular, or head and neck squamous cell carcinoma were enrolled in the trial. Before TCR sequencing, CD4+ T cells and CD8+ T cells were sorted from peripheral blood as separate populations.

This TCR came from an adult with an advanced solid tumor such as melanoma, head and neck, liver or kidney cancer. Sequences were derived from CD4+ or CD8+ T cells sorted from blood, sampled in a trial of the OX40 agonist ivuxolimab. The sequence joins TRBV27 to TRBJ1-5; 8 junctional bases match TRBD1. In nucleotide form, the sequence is TGTGGACAGGGGATATGCAATCAGCCCCAGCATTTT. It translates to CGQGICNQPQHF.